One and the same sample provided the 4 T cell receptor beta chains below, sequenced in a study of tumor and adjacent non-tumor tissue in lung cancer. Three rounds of nested PCR, following a modified ARM-PCR protocol, produced the TCRbeta library. TCRdb passed the multiplex PCR reads through MiXCR, listing each CDR3 protein once. The profile covers about 93,000 distinct CDR3 sequences, with around 57% appearing a single time and roughly 15% taken by the ten largest. RNA was extracted from bulk tissue without any cell sorting. Sequencing was done on a sample of lung tumor tissue. These receptors came from a man between 70 and 80 years old with non-small cell lung cancer.

Comments on this clonotype: Its ends do not fully match the called genes, so a read error is possible. This sequence joins TRBV6-2 or TRBV6-3 and TRBJ1-1; D may be TRBD1 (5 bases). CDR1 MNHEY and CDR2 SVGEGT come from the germline V gene. CDR3 size: 14 residues. The CDR3 nucleotides are TGTGCCAGTAGTTACAAGGGCGCGGACACTGTAGCTTTCTTT. As protein: CASSYKGADTVAFF.

This clonotype has more than one count but fewer than ten. This clone may be a read error of a much larger clone one base away. The chain joins TRBV29-1 to TRBJ1-6, with D possibly TRBD1 on 6 matching bases. In germline, CDR1 is SQVTM, CDR2 ANQGSEA. This CDR3 is built from 13 residues. Trimming removed 3 bases from V and 7 bases from J, with 10 bases in between. CDR3 nucleotides: TGCAGCGTTGATTCAGGGGAAAATTCACCCCTCCACTTT. Its protein is CSVDSGENSPLHF.

This clonotype was counted ten times or more. The chain couples TRBV12-3 or TRBV12-4 to TRBJ2-5, with TRBD2 matching over 12 bases. The trim removed 5 bases at V and 5 bases at J, leaving 6 bases unmatched. This CDR3 region has 15 residues. CDR3 nucleotides: TGTGCCAGCAGTCCTCAGACTAGCGGGAGTGAGACCCAGTACTTC. Protein sequence: CASSPQTSGSETQYF.

The gene calls are TRBV5-5 and TRBJ2-2, with D tentatively TRBD1 or TRBD2 (5 bases each). The CDR3 length is 18 residues. Germline CDR1 SGHKS, CDR2 YYEKEE (reference sequence). The V and J ends lost 8 bases and 6 bases respectively, with 29 bases between them. CDR3 DNA sequence: TGTGCCAGTAGCCCTAAAGGGCTAACGGGGACCCAACCCGGGGAGCTGTTTTTT. Its protein is CASSPKGLTGTQPGELFF.